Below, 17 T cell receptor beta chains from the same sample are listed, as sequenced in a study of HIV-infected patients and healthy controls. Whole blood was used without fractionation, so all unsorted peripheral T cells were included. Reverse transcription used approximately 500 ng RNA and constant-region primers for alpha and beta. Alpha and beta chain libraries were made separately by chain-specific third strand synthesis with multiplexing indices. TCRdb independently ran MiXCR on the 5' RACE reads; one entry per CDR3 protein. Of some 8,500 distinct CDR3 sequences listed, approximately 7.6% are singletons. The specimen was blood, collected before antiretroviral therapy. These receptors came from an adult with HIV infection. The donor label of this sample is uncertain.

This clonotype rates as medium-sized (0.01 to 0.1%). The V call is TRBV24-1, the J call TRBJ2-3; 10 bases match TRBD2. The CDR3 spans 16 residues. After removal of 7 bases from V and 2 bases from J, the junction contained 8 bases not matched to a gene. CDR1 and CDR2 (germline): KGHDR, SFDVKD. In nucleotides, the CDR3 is TGTGCCACCAGCGTTACTAGCGGGACATACACAGATACGCAGTATTTT. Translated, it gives CATSVTSGTYTDTQYF.

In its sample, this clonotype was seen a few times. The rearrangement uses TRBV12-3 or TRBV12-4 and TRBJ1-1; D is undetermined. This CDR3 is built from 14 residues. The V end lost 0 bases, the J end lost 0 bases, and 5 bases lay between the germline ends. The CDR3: CASSLAGMNTEAFF. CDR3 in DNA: TGTGCCAGCAGTTTAGCCGGAATGAACACTGAAGCTTTCTTT.

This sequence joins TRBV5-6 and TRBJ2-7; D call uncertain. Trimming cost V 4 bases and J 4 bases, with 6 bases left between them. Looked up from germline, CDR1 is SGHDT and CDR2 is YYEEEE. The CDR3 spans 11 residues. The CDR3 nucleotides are TGTGCCAGCAGCATGGGGTACGAGCAGTACTTC. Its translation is CASSMGYEQYF.

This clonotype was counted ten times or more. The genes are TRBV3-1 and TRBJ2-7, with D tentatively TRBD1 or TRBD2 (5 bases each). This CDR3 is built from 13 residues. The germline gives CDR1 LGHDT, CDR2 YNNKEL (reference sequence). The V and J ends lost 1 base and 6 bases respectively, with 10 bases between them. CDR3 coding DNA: TGTGCCAGCAGCCAAGGTCCGGGGCGCGAGCAGTACTTC. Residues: CASSQGPGREQYF.

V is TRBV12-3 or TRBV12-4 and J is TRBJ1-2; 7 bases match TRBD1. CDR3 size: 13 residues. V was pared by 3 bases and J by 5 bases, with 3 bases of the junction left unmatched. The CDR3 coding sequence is TGTGCCAGCAGTTTTTCACAGGGGTATGGCTACACCTTC. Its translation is CASSFSQGYGYTF.

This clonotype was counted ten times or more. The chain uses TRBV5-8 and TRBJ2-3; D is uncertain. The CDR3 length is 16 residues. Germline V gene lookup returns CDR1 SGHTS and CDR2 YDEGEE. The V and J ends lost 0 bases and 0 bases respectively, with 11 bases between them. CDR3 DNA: TGTGCCAGCAGCTTGGAAGGCTTACCTAGCACAGATACGCAGTATTTT. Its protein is CASSLEGLPSTDTQYF.

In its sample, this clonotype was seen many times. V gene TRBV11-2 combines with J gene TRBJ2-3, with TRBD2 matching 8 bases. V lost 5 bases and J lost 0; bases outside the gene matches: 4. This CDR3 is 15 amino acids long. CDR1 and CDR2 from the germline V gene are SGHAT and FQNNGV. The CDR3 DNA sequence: TGTGCCAGCAGCGACCGACTAGCGAGCACAGATACGCAGTATTTT. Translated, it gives CASSDRLASTDTQYF.

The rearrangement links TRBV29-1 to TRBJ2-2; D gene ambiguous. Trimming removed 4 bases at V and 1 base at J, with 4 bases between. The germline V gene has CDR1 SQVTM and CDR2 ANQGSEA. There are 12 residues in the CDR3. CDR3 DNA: TGCAGCGTTGCCCGGAACACCGGGGAGCTGTTTTTT. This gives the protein CSVARNTGELFF.

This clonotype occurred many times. CDR3 coding DNA: TGTGCCACCAGGGAAACTACCCCCTATGGCTACACCTTC. Amino acid sequence: CATRETTPYGYTF. The gene calls are TRBV6-1 and TRBJ1-2; D perhaps matches TRBD1 (5 bases). The V end was cut by 10 bases, the J end by 4 bases, with 16 bases between. This CDR3 comprises 13 residues. Germline values: CDR1 MNHNS, CDR2 SASEGT.

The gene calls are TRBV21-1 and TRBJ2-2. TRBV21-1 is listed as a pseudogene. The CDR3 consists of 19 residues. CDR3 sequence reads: CASSKAPRLGLPNTGELFF. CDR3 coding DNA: TGTGCCAGCAGCAAAGCGCCTAGATTAGGACTCCCGAACACCGGGGAGCTGTTTTTT.

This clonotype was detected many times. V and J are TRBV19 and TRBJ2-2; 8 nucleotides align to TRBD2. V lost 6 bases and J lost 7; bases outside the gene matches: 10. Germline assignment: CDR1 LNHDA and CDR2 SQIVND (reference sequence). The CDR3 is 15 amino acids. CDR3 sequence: CASRLSGSRVGELFF. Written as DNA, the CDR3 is TGTGCCAGTAGGTTAAGCGGGAGTAGAGTCGGGGAGCTGTTTTTT.

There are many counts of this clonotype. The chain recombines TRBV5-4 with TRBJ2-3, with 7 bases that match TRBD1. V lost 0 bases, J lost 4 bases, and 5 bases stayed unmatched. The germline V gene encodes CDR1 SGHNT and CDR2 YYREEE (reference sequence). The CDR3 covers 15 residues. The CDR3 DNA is TGTGCCAGCAGCTTGGGCCGGACAGGTCCAGATACGCAGTATTTT. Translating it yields CASSLGRTGPDTQYF. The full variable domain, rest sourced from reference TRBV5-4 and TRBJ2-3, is ETGVTQSPTHLIKTRGQQVTLRCSSQSGHNTVSWYQQALGQGPQFIFQYYREEENGRGNFPPRFSGLQFPNYSSELNVNALELDDSALYLCASSLGRTGPDTQYFGPGTRLTVL.

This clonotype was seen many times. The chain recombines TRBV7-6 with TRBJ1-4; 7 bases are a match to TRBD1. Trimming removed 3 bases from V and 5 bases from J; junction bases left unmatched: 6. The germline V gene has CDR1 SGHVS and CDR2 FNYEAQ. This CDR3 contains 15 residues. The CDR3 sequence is CASSFLGQQNEKLFF. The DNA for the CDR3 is TGTGCCAGCAGCTTCTTGGGACAGCAGAATGAAAAACTGTTTTTT.

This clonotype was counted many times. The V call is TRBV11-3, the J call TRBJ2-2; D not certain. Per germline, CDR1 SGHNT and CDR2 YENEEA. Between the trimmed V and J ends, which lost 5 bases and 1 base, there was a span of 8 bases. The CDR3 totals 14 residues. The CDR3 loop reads CASSENWNTGELFF. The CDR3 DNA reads TGTGCCAGCAGCGAAAATTGGAACACCGGGGAGCTGTTTTTT.

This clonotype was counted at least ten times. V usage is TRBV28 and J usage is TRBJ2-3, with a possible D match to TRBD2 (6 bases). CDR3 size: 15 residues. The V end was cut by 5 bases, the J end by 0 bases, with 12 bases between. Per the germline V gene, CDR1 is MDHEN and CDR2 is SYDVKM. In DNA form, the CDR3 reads TGTGCCAGCAGTGCCCAGGGACTTAGCACAGATACGCAGTATTTT. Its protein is CASSAQGLSTDTQYF.

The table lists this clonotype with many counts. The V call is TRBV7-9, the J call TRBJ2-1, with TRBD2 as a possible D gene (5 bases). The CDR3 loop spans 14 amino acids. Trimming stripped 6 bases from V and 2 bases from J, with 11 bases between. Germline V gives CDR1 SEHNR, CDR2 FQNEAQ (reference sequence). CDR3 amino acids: CASSKGSAYNEQFF. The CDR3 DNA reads TGTGCCAGCAGTAAAGGGAGCGCCTACAATGAGCAGTTCTTC. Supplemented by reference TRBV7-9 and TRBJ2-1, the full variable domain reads DTGVSQNPRHKITKRGQNVTFRCDPISEHNRLYWYRQTLGQGPEFLTYFQNEAQLEKSRLLSDRFSAERPKGSFSTLEIQRTEQGDSAMYLCASSKGSAYNEQFFGPGTRLTVL.

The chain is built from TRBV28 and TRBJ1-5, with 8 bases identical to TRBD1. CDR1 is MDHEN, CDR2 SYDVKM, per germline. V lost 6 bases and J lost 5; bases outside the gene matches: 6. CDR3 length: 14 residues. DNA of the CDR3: TGTGCCAGCAGCCCGGACAGGGAAGATCAGCCCCAGCATTTT. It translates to CASSPDREDQPQHF.